Below are 8 T cell receptor beta chains sequenced from a single sample in a study of blood T cell repertoires in COVID-19. Some clones are missing from TCRdb's copy, which holds only in-frame ones; the method was immunoSEQ multiplex PCR. In the table there are 150,000 to 200,000 clones, around 80% of which are singletons. Specimen: peripheral blood. The receptors here all came from a woman of 80 years or more with active or convalescent COVID-19.

This clone was counted a single time. V usage is TRBV24-1 and J usage is TRBJ1-1; no clear D. The germline CDR1 and CDR2 sequences are KGHDR and SFDVKD. The CDR3 length is 14 residues. The V end lost 4 bases, the J end lost 6 bases, and 14 bases lay between the germline ends. CDR3: CATSESVGQPEAFF. DNA of the CDR3: TGTGCCACCAGTGAGTCCGTTGGGCAGCCTGAAGCTTTCTTT.

Only one count was recorded for this clone. V is TRBV3-1 (or the pseudogene TRBV3-2) and J is TRBJ2-2; 13 bases are a match to TRBD2. This CDR3 has 16 residues. The ends lost 0 bases at V and 7 bases at J; junction bases unmatched: 2. In germline, CDR1 is LGHDT, CDR2 YNNKEL (reference sequence). In DNA form, the CDR3 reads TGTGCCAGCAGCCAAGATCGACTAGCGGGGGGCGGGGAGCTGTTTTTT. It yields the protein CASSQDRLAGGGELFF.

V gene TRBV15 combines with J gene TRBJ1-2; no clear D. The CDR3 is 12 residues long. CDR1 and CDR2 from the germline V gene are LNHNV and YYDKDF (reference sequence). Trimming shortened V by 3 bases and J by 13 bases, and 15 bases separated the two germline ends. CDR3 amino acids: CATSSLLGESTF. CDR3 nucleotide sequence: TGTGCCACCAGCAGTCTCCTCGGAGAGTCCACCTTC.

The genes are TRBV4-2 and TRBJ2-1; no clear D. The germline gives CDR1 LGHNA, CDR2 YNFKEQ. With 0 bases removed from V and 4 bases from J, the gap between germline ends came to 13 bases. CDR3 size: 16 residues. CDR3 region: CASSQDWAFPYNEQFF. CDR3 coding DNA: TGTGCCAGCAGCCAAGACTGGGCCTTTCCATACAATGAGCAGTTCTTC.

The J gene is TRBJ2-3, the V gene TRBV19; possibly TRBD1 for D (5 bases). The CDR3 loop spans 12 amino acids. V lost 8 bases, J lost 2 bases, and 8 bases lay in between. From germline, CDR1 is LNHDA and CDR2 SQIVND (reference sequence). The chain's CDR3 is CASGASTDTQYF. In nucleotides, the CDR3 is TGTGCCAGTGGGGCCTCCACAGATACGCAGTATTTT. Based on the CDR3 plus reference TRBV19 and TRBJ2-3, the full variable domain is DGGITQSPKYLFRKEGQNVTLSCEQNLNHDAMYWYRQDPGQGLRLIYYSQIVNDFQKGDIAEGYSVSREKKESFPLTVTSAQKNPTAFYLCASGASTDTQYFGPGTRLTVL.

This chain connects TRBV28 to TRBJ2-3; TRBD1 might be the D (5 bases). V was pared by 2 bases and J by 1 base, with 7 bases between. The length of the CDR3 is 14 residues. Germline V gene sequence: CDR1 MDHEN, CDR2 SYDVKM. The CDR3 here is CASSLGAGTDTQYF. The CDR3 DNA reads TGTGCCAGCAGTTTAGGGGCAGGCACAGATACGCAGTATTTT. Full variable domain (rest looked up from reference TRBV28 and TRBJ2-3): DVKVTQSSRYLVKRTGEKVFLECVQDMDHENMFWYRQDPGLGLRLIYFSYDVKMKEKGDIPEGYSVSREKKERFSLILESASTNQTSMYLCASSLGAGTDTQYFGPGTRLTVL.

This rearrangement joins TRBV4-2 to TRBJ1-3; TRBD1 aligns across 8 bases. Trimming took 1 base from V and 0 from J; bases not matched to a gene: 5. CDR1 LGHNA and CDR2 YNFKEQ come from the germline V gene. This CDR3 has 17 residues. The CDR3 nucleotides are TGTGCCAGCAGCCAAGCTCAGGGGGCCGGCTCTGGAAACACCATATATTTT. It codes for CASSQAQGAGSGNTIYF.

The chain is built from TRBV2 and TRBJ2-5; D is perhaps TRBD1 (6 bases). The CDR3 sequence is 14 residues long. CDR1 SNHLY and CDR2 FYNNEI come from the germline V gene. Deletions cut 0 bases from V and 6 bases from J, with 11 bases between. The CDR3 is CASSEAAGQKTQYF. The CDR3 coding sequence is TGTGCCAGCAGTGAAGCAGCCGGACAGAAGACCCAGTACTTC.